The rows below give T cell receptor beta chains drawn from one sample of a study of blood T cell repertoires in COVID-19. Sequencing used immunoSEQ multiplex PCR; TCRdb keeps in-frame clones, though not all of them. The table records approximately 170,000 clones, 80% to 85% of them present only once. Sequenced input: peripheral blood. Receptors originate from a human donor with acute or convalescent COVID-19. The donor label of this sample is uncertain. CDR3s include the opening cysteine and the closing phenylalanine or tryptophan. The D gene is left open where the match is weak. Not all rows give a size; the values are once, few, many and, for expanded clones, a class.

TRBJ2-7	TRBV30	.	.	TGTGCCTGGAGTCCTGGGCCAAAGAACGAGCAGTACTTC	CAWSPGPKNEQYF
TRBJ2-1	TRBV3-1/TRBV3-2	.	TRBD2	TGTGCCAGCAGCCAAGGGCTAGCGGGCAATGAGCAGTTCTTC	CASSQGLAGNEQFF
TRBJ1-6	TRBV13	.	TRBD1	TGTGCCAGCAGGAGACAGGGGCTAAGCTCCTATAATTCACCCCTCCACTTT	CASRRQGLSSYNSPLHF
TRBJ2-3	TRBV5-1	.	.	TGCGCCAGCAGCTTAGCGGATACGCAGTATTTT	CASSLADTQYF
TRBJ2-7	TRBV15	.	TRBD2	TGTGCCACCAGCAGAGGGGGGACTACCGCCTACGAGCAGTACTTC	CATSRGGTTAYEQYF
TRBJ1-4	TRBV19	.	.	TGTGCCAGTAAGCCAGGGCTCGGTGATGAAAAACTGTTTTTT	CASKPGLGDEKLFF
TRBJ1-6	TRBV7-9	.	.	TGTGCCAGCACCTCCACCGGGTTTATAGGATATAATTCACCCCTCCACTTT	CASTSTGFIGYNSPLHF
TRBJ1-6	TRBV6-5	.	.	TGTGCCAGCACCTTGGACCGAACGCAGGGTTCACCCCTCCACTTT	CASTLDRTQGSPLHF
TRBJ2-7	TRBV18	.	TRBD2	TGTGCCAGCCGACCAGCTAGGACTAGCGGACCCTACGAGCAGTACTTC	CASRPARTSGPYEQYF
TRBJ2-5	TRBV5-1	.	TRBD2	TGCGCCAGCAGCTTGGTAGGGCTAGCGGGAGTAGAGACCCAGTACTTC	CASSLVGLAGVETQYF
TRBJ2-2	TRBV7-9	.	.	TGTGCCAGCAGCTTAGTAGCCGAGACCGGGGAGCTGTTTTTT	CASSLVAETGELFF
TRBJ2-1	TRBV5-1	once	.	TGCGCCAGCAGAGATGACAGAGCCTTACCCAATGAGCAGTTCTTC	CASRDDRALPNEQFF
TRBJ1-4	TRBV2	once	TRBD1	TGTGCCAGCAGTACAGACAGGGCGCGGGGTGAAAAACTGTTTTTT	CASSTDRARGEKLFF
TRBJ2-1	TRBV5-1	.	.	TGCGCCAGCAGCTTGGCCCCGGCAGGGGTTCGGAATGAGCAGTTCTTC	CASSLAPAGVRNEQFF
TRBJ2-7	TRBV7-8	.	TRBD2	TGTGCCAGCAGCGCGGGGACTAGCGGGGTTACGCCGGGGGAGCAGTACTTC	CASSAGTSGVTPGEQYF
TRBJ2-1	TRBV7-3	once	TRBD2	TGTGCCAGCAGCTATCTCCCAGGGACTAGCGGATCCTACAATGAGCAGTTCTTC	CASSYLPGTSGSYNEQFF
TRBJ2-4	TRBV5-4	.	TRBD2	TGTGCCAGCAGCTTGGTGGGGAGGGAAAACATTCAGTACTTC	CASSLVGRENIQYF
TRBJ1-1	TRBV4-2	once	TRBD1	TGTGCCAGCAGCCAGGACAGGGGAACCATGAACACTGAAGCTTTCTTT	CASSQDRGTMNTEAFF
TRBJ1-1	TRBV5-6	.	TRBD1	TGTGCCAGCAGCTTGGCCAAGGGGGCCCTGAACACTGAAGCTTTCTTT	CASSLAKGALNTEAFF
TRBJ2-7	TRBV18	.	TRBD1	TGTGCCAGCTCACGGATGGGACAGGGGTACGAGCAGTACTTC	CASSRMGQGYEQYF
TRBJ1-5	TRBV5-6	.	.	TGTGCCAGCAGCTTACTTAGTAGCAATCAGCCCCAGCATTTT	CASSLLSSNQPQHF
TRBJ2-1	TRBV29-1	.	TRBD2	TGCAGCGGAGGTGTCCTAGCGGGGCGACGGGGCTCCTACAATGAGCAGTTCTTC	CSGGVLAGRRGSYNEQFF
TRBJ1-1	TRBV25-1	.	.	TGTGCCAGCAGTGAACCGGGGGGGAACACTGAAGCTTTCTTT	CASSEPGGNTEAFF
TRBJ2-5	TRBV7-2	.	TRBD2	TGTGCCAGCACGACTAGCGGGGGGGCGGAGACCCAGTACTTC	CASTTSGGAETQYF
TRBJ1-1	TRBV3-1/TRBV3-2	few	TRBD1	TGTGCCAGCAGCCAAGAAAGGACAGGGCAGGGCACTGAAGCTTTCTTT	CASSQERTGQGTEAFF
TRBJ2-1	TRBV5-1	.	TRBD1	TGCGCCAGCAGCTCTGGGGGTTGGGGGACAGGCCCCTACAATGAGCAGTTCTTC	CASSSGGWGTGPYNEQFF
TRBJ1-3	TRBV5-1	few	TRBD1	TGCGCCAGCAGCTTGGAACCCGGACAGGGGGCGGCAGGAAACACCATATATTTT	CASSLEPGQGAAGNTIYF
TRBJ1-1	TRBV19	.	TRBD1	TGTGCCAGTAGGGAGACAGGGAGGTACACTGAAGCTTTCTTT	CASRETGRYTEAFF
TRBJ1-1	TRBV11-3	.	.	TGTGCCAGCAGCTCCACCCGACAGCGGAACACTGAAGCTTTCTTT	CASSSTRQRNTEAFF
TRBJ2-3	TRBV5-4	.	.	TGTGCCAGCAGCTTGGAAGGGGCCACGAGGCCAGATACGCAGTATTTT	CASSLEGATRPDTQYF
TRBJ2-3	TRBV5-1	.	TRBD2	TGCGCCAGCAGCCCGGCTAGCGGGAGATCGTCAAGTACGCAGTATTTT	CASSPASGRSSSTQYF
TRBJ1-4	TRBV7-6	once	.	TGTGCCAGCAGCCCAGAAGGGGCAACTAATGAAAAACTGTTTTTT	CASSPEGATNEKLFF
TRBJ2-1	TRBV7-9	.	TRBD2	TGTGCCAGCAGCTTGGGGACTAGCGGGACTCAGGAGTTCTTC	CASSLGTSGTQEFF
TRBJ1-6	TRBV6-8	.	.	TGTGCCAGCAGTTACCCCTACCACAGATTTAATTCACCCCTCCACTTT	CASSYPYHRFNSPLHF
TRBJ1-1	TRBV5-1	.	TRBD1	TGCGCCAGCAGCGCTGACAGGGGGCTTATCACTGAAGCTTTCTTT	CASSADRGLITEAFF